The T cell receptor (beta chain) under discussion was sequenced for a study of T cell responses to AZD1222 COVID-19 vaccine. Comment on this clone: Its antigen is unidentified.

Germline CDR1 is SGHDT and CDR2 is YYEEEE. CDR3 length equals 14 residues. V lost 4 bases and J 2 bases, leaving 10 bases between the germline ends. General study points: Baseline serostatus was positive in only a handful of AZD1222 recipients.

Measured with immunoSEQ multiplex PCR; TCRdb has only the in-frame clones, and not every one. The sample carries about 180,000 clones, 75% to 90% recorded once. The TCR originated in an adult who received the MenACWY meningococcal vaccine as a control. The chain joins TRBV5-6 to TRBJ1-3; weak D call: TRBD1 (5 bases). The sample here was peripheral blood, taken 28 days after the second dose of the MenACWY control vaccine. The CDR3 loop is CASSRAGTGNTIYF. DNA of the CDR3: TGTGCCAGCAGCCGCGCAGGGACTGGAAACACCATATATTTT.